This T cell receptor (beta chain) originates from a study of vaccination effects on CD4 cells after COVID-19. Study-level information: Every participant took two doses of the BNT162b2 or mRNA-1273 vaccine. Each well held some 2 million PBMC cultured with roughly 9.7 ug/ml peptides and roughly 11 IU/ml IL-2.

Study outcomes and limitations: In vaccinees who were healthy, merely 1 out of 255 vaccine-induced clones cross-reacted with common cold coronaviruses.

Sequenced by immunoSEQ multiplex PCR; TCRdb stores in-frame clones only, minus some. This sample has about 70,000 clones, with around 77% found just once. Subsequent to 10 days of culture, CD4+ T cells were isolated. This CDR3 is 15 amino acids long. Germline CDR1 and CDR2: SGHTA and FQGNSA. With V trimmed by 5 bases and J by 5 bases, 5 bases remained unmatched. Of note for this clone: Its antigen is not known.

The receptor comes from a human donor who received a COVID-19 vaccine. The sample here was CD4+ T cells from PBMCs cultured without peptide, taken before COVID-19 vaccination. This rearrangement joins TRBV7-2 to TRBJ2-2; 10 bases are shared with TRBD2. The CDR3 sequence: CASSPQTSGTGELFF. The CDR3 DNA reads TGTGCCAGCAGCCCCCAGACTAGCGGGACCGGGGAGCTGTTTTTT. The entire variable domain, with the rest obtained from reference TRBV7-2 and TRBJ2-2, is as follows: GAGVSQSPSNKVTEKGKDVELRCDPISGHTALYWYRQSLGQGLEFLIYFQGNSAPDKSGLPSDRFSAERTGGSVSTLTIQRTQQEDSAVYLCASSPQTSGTGELFFGEGSRLTVL.